The source of this TCR beta chain is a study of vaccination and CD4 T cells after COVID-19. Study background: There were six male and four female convalescents, and two of them were Hispanic. General study findings and limits: Only after vaccination were a median roughly 90% of convalescents' reactive clones seen.

With the Oncomine TCR Beta short-read assay, DNA from cultured CD4+ T cells was sequenced. Someone extracted genomic DNA from cultured CD4+ T cells. TCRdb re-analysed the PCR reads in MiXCR, keeping a single row per CDR3 protein. This table holds more than 12,000 distinct CDR3 sequences, about 33% found once. The count of this clonotype is one. The antigen is unknown. The CDR3 has 13 amino acids. With 1 base removed from V and 0 bases from J, the gap between germline ends came to 3 bases. Germline V gene sequence: CDR1 SGHDN, CDR2 FVKESK. Treatment given: roughly ten-day PBMC culture with coronavirus spike peptide pools or control peptides (ViraFEST assay).

The source of this sequence is a human donor with COVID-19. The chain is built from TRBV14 and TRBJ1-2; D call uncertain. Sequences were obtained from cultured CD4+ T cells from blood. Written as DNA, the CDR3 is TGTGCCAGCAGCCAAGTGGCTAACTATGGCTACACCTTC. This encodes CASSQVANYGYTF.